The 13 T cell receptor beta chains in this list originate from one sample, sequenced in a study of tumor-infiltrating lymphocytes in oesophageal squamous cell carcinoma. TCRdb processed the PCR reads anew with MiXCR; each CDR3 protein has one entry. The sample shows about 16,000 distinct CDR3 sequences, 44% of them seen only once. Sequencing was performed on blood. Every receptor here comes from a female donor with esophageal squamous cell carcinoma.

The sample holds many counts of this clonotype. The chain employs TRBV28 and TRBJ2-7; D is unresolved. The V and J ends lost 6 bases and 2 bases respectively, with 14 bases between them. The CDR3 sequence is 14 residues long. Germline V gene data show CDR1 as MDHEN and CDR2 as SYDVKM. In nucleotides, the CDR3 is TGTGCCAGCAGGCCGTCCTCCACCACCTACGAGCAGTACTTC. Translating gives CASRPSSTTYEQYF. The whole variable domain, filled in from reference TRBV28 and TRBJ2-7, reads DVKVTQSSRYLVKRTGEKVFLECVQDMDHENMFWYRQDPGLGLRLIYFSYDVKMKEKGDIPEGYSVSREKKERFSLILESASTNQTSMYLCASRPSSTTYEQYFGPGTRLTVT.

This clonotype was recorded a few times. A read error is likely, as this CDR3 ends without the conserved phenylalanine or tryptophan. It is unclear where the CDR3 begins or ends on the DNA, so no DNA is shown, and the CDR3 is as TCRdb lists it. The V gene is TRBV6-6, the J gene TRBJ2-1. Inclusive of both ends, the CDR3 amounts to 17 amino acids. Germline CDR1 MNHNY, CDR2 SVGAGI (reference sequence). CDR3 region: CASSYSGVVNYGYTFGS.

The chain employs TRBV28 and TRBJ2-7; no firm D call. V was pared by 5 bases and J by 3 bases, with 14 bases between. In germline, CDR1 is MDHEN, CDR2 SYDVKM. The CDR3 runs to 14 residues. Here the CDR3 reads CASSDANRNYEQYF. For the CDR3, the DNA is TGTGCCAGCAGTGATGCTAACAGAAACTACGAGCAGTACTTC.

This clonotype was seen a handful of times. The chain joins TRBV4-3 to TRBJ2-1; maybe TRBD1 (5 bases). V was cut by 2 bases and J by 10 bases, with 24 bases left in between. Germline-derived CDR1 and CDR2 are LGHNA and YSLEER. The CDR3 contains 17 residues. DNA for the CDR3: TGCGCCAGCAGCCAACCTCTGACAGCTTATACCCCCTACGAGCAGTTCTTC. This translates into CASSQPLTAYTPYEQFF.

With respect to this clonotype: Germline and junction disagree at one end, which may indicate a read error. V usage is TRBV7-2 and J usage is TRBJ2-7, with TRBD2 as a possible D gene (6 bases). Germline CDR1 and CDR2: SGHTA and FQGNSA. This CDR3 has 14 amino acids. The CDR3 DNA follows: TGTGCCAGCACCTTAGCGGCGGGGCCGTACGAGCAGTACTTC. As protein: CASTLAAGPYEQYF.

This clonotype was counted ten times or more. Here the CDR3 reads CASSLRGSGGFNYGYTF. As DNA, the CDR3 is TGTGCCAGCAGTTTAAGGGGTTCAGGAGGGTTCAACTATGGCTACACCTTC. This chain joins TRBV27 and TRBJ1-2; D is perhaps TRBD1 (5 bases). The CDR3 has 17 amino acids. The V gene lost 2 bases and the J gene lost 2 bases, with 18 bases spanning the gap. Germline assignment: CDR1 MNHEY and CDR2 SMNVEV (reference sequence).

The chain links TRBV4-2 to TRBJ1-2; D is unclear. Trimming took 4 bases from V and 8 from J, leaving 14 bases between them. Germline lookup yields CDR1 LGHNA and CDR2 YNFKEQ. The CDR3 has 13 residues. In nucleotides, the CDR3 is TGTGCCAGCAGCCCCCCGTCAGAGCGAGGCTACACCTTC. Protein product: CASSPPSERGYTF.

The chain combines TRBV7-2 with TRBJ2-3; D might be TRBD2 (5 bases). Trimming left V 0 bases short and J 4 bases short, with 5 bases between. Germline V gene data show CDR1 as SGHTA and CDR2 as FQGNSA. CDR3 length: 13 residues. CDR3 in amino acids: CASSLARADTQYF. For the CDR3, the DNA is TGTGCCAGCAGCTTAGCGCGGGCAGATACGCAGTATTTT.

V gene TRBV12-3 or TRBV12-4 combines with J gene TRBJ2-1; TRBD2 agrees at 11 bases. Matching the DNA end better, TRBJ2-7 makes the J call doubtful. This CDR3 has 16 amino acids. CDR3 amino acids: CASSPTSGSRIREQYF. CDR3 DNA sequence: TGTGCCAGCAGTCCAACTAGCGGGAGTCGAATTAGGGAGCAGTACTTC.

This chain uses TRBV7-3 with TRBJ2-1; 9 bases fit TRBD2. V dropped 1 base and J dropped 1; count of bases not matched to a gene: 17. Germline V CDR1 and CDR2: SGHTA, FQGTGA. This CDR3 is 21 amino acids long. The chain's CDR3 is CASSLKGAGTSTRSSYNEQFF. The CDR3 DNA reads as TGTGCCAGCAGCTTAAAGGGAGCCGGGACTAGCACACGTTCTTCCTACAATGAGCAGTTCTTC. Supplemented by reference TRBV7-3 and TRBJ2-1, the full variable domain reads GAGVSQTPSNKVTEKGKYVELRCDPISGHTALYWYRQSLGQGPEFLIYFQGTGAADDSGLPNDRFFAVRPEGSVSTLKIQRTERGDSAVYLCASSLKGAGTSTRSSYNEQFFGPGTRLTVL.

The count of this clonotype is one. No conserved phenylalanine or tryptophan ends this CDR3, so it is likely a read error. No DNA is shown, since the ends of the CDR3 on it are uncertain; the CDR3 is the one TCRdb lists. The chain recombines TRBV14 with TRBJ2-7; TRBD2 was called by the table and not checked on the DNA. Germline CDR1 reads SGHDN; CDR2 reads FVKESK. From its first to its last residue, the CDR3 has 22 amino acids. CDR3 protein: CASSQDFAGTSGSSYNEQFFGS.

The chain carries TRBV7-2 and TRBJ2-7, with 11 positions matching TRBD2. This CDR3 contains 15 residues. With V trimmed by 5 bases and J by 4 bases, 7 bases remained unmatched. Germline assignment: CDR1 SGHTA and CDR2 FQGNSA. CDR3 sequence: CASSRVAGGPYEQYF. The DNA of the CDR3 is TGTGCCAGCAGCCGTGTAGCGGGGGGGCCGTACGAGCAGTACTTC.

This sequence joins TRBV28 and TRBJ1-2; D is unclear. V shed 2 bases and J shed 2 bases, with 15 bases lying between them. The CDR3 extends over 16 amino acids. Germline CDR1 reads MDHEN; CDR2 reads SYDVKM. The CDR3 here is CASSLGGQDFNYGYTF. DNA of the CDR3: TGTGCCAGCAGTTTAGGTGGCCAGGATTTCAACTATGGCTACACCTTC.